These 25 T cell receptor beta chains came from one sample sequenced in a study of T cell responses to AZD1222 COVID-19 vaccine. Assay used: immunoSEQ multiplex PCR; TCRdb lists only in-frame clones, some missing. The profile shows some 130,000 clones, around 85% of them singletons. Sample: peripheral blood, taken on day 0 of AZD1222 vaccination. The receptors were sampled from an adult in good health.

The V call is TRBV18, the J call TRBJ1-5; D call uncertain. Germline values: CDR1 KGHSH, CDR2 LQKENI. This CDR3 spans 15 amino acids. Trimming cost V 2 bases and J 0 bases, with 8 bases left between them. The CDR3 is CASSPSWISNQPQHF. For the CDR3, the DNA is TGTGCCAGCTCACCAAGCTGGATTAGCAATCAGCCCCAGCATTTT.

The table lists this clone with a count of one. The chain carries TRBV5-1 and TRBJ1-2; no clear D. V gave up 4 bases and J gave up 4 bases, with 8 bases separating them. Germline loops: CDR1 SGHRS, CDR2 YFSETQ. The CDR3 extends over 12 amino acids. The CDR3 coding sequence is TGCGCCAGCAGCCCCGACATCTATGGCTACACCTTC. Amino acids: CASSPDIYGYTF.

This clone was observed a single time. CDR3 sequence (DNA): TGCGCCAGCAGCCAAGTGGTCGCCCCCGGGACAGGGGCGGGGGAGACCCAGTACTTC. Translating it yields CASSQVVAPGTGAGETQYF. The chain is built from TRBV4-3 and TRBJ2-5, with 10 bases identical to TRBD1. After removal of 1 base from V and 5 bases from J, the junction contained 16 bases not matched to a gene. The length of the CDR3 is 19 residues. Germline assignment: CDR1 LGHNA and CDR2 YSLEER.

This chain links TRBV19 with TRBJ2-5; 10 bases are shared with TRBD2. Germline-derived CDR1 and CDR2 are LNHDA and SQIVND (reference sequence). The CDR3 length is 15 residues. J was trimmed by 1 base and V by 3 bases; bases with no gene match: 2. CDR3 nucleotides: TGTGCCAGTAGTATGGCTAGCGGGGGCCAAGAGACCCAGTACTTC. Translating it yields CASSMASGGQETQYF. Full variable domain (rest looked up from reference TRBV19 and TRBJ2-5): DGGITQSPKYLFRKEGQNVTLSCEQNLNHDAMYWYRQDPGQGLRLIYYSQIVNDFQKGDIAEGYSVSREKKESFPLTVTSAQKNPTAFYLCASSMASGGQETQYFGPGTRLLVL.

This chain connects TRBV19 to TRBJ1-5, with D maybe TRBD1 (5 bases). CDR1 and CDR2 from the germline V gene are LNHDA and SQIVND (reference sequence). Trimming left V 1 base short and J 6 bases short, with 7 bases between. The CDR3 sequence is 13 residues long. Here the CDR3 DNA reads TGTGCCAGTAGTATAGCGGGGGGTCAGCCCCAGCATTTT. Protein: CASSIAGGQPQHF.

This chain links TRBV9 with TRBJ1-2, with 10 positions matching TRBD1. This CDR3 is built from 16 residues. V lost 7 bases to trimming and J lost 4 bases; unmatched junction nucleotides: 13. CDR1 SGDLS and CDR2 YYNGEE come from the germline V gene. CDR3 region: CASRPELTGGTYGYTF. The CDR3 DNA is TGTGCCAGCCGACCCGAACTGACAGGGGGCACCTATGGCTACACCTTC.

CDR3 loop: CASSLISGTEAFF. The CDR3 region has the DNA TGTGCCAGCAGCTTAATCAGCGGGACTGAAGCTTTCTTT. The chain recombines TRBV7-3 with TRBJ1-1; no reliable D call. The CDR3 is 13 residues long. Deletions cut 1 base from V and 5 bases from J, with 8 bases between. Germline loops: CDR1 SGHTA, CDR2 FQGTGA.

CDR3 loop: CAWSVGSNTIYF. CDR3 DNA sequence: TGTGCCTGGAGTGTAGGGTCAAACACCATATATTTT. V usage is TRBV30 and J usage is TRBJ1-3; D uncertain. V shed 0 bases and J shed 6 bases, with 6 bases lying between them. In germline, CDR1 is GTSNPN, CDR2 SVGIG (reference sequence). This CDR3 is built from 12 residues.

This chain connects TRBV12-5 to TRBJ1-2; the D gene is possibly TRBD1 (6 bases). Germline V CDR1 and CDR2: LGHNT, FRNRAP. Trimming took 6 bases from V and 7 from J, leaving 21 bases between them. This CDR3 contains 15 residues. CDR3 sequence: CASGSTQGREGGYTF. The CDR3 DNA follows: TGTGCTAGTGGCAGTACTCAGGGGCGTGAGGGTGGCTACACCTTC.

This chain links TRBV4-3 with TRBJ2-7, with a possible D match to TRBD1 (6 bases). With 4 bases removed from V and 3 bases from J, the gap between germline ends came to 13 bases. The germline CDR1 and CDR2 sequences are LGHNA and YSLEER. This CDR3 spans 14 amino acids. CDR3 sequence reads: CASSRGRALYEQYF. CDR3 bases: TGCGCCAGCAGCCGGGGGCGGGCACTCTACGAGCAGTACTTC.

CDR3 loop: CAWSVRRAFSPLHF. In DNA form, the CDR3 reads TGTGCCTGGAGTGTACGTAGGGCGTTTTCACCCCTCCACTTT. The chain uses TRBV30 and TRBJ1-6; D is unclear. CDR1 is GTSNPN, CDR2 SVGIG, per germline (reference sequence). The CDR3 is 14 amino acids. V was trimmed by 0 bases and J by 9 bases, leaving 12 bases between them.

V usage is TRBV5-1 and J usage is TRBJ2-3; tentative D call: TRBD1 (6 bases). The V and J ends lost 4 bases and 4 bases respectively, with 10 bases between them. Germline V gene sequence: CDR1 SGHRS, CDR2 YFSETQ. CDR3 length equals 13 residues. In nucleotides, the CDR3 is TGCGCCAGCAGCCAGGGGTGGTCAGATACGCAGTATTTT. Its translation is CASSQGWSDTQYF.

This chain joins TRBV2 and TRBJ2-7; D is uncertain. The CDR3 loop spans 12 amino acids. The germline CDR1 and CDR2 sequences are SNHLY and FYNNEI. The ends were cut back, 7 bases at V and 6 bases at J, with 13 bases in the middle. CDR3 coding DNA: TGTGCCAGCAATGAGGTTCCGGGCGAGCAGTACTTC. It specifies CASNEVPGEQYF.

CDR3 amino acids: CASSFYGGAQYF. As DNA, the CDR3 is TGTGCCAGCAGCTTCTACGGTGGAGCCCAGTACTTC. This chain connects TRBV11-3 to TRBJ2-5; D remains ambiguous. This CDR3 region has 12 residues. V shed 3 bases and J shed 9 bases, with 11 bases lying between them. Germline CDR1 and CDR2: SGHNT and YENEEA. Filled out from reference TRBV11-3 and TRBJ2-5, the complete variable domain reads EAGVVQSPRYKIIEKKQPVAFWCNPISGHNTLYWYLQNLGQGPELLIRYENEEAVDDSQLPKDRFSAERLKGVDSTLKIQPAELGDSAVYLCASSFYGGAQYFGPGTRLLVL.

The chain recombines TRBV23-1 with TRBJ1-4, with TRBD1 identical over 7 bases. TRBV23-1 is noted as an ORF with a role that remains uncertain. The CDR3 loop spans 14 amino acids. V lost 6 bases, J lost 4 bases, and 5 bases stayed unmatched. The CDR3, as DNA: TGCGCCAGCAGCCCGGGACAGTTTAATGAAAAACTGTTTTTT. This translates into CASSPGQFNEKLFF.

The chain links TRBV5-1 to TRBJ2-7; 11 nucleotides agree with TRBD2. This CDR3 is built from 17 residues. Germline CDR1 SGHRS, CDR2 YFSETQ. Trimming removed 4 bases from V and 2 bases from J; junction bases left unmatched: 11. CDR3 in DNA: TGCGCCAGCAGCCCGGGGGGTGGTAGCGGGAGGGCCTACGAGCAGTACTTC. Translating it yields CASSPGGGSGRAYEQYF.

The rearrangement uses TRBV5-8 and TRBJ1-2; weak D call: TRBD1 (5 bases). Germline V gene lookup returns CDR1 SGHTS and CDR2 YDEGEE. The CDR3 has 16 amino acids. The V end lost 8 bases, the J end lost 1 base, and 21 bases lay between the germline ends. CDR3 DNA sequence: TGTGCCAGAGAAAAAGCGAGGGAGGGGATTAACTATGGCTACACCTTC. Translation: CAREKAREGINYGYTF. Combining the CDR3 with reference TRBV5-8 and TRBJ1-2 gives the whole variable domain EAGVTQSPTHLIKTRGQQATLRCSPISGHTSVYWYQQALGLGLQFLLWYDEGEERNRGNFPPRFSGRQFPNYSSELNVNALELEDSALYLCAREKAREGINYGYTFGSGTRLTVV.

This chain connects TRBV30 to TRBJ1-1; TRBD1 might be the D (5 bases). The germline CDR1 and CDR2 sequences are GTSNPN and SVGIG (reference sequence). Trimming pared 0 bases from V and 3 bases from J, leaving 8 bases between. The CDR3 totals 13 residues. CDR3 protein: CAWSVRGDTEAFF. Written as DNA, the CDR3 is TGTGCCTGGAGTGTCCGGGGGGACACTGAAGCTTTCTTT.

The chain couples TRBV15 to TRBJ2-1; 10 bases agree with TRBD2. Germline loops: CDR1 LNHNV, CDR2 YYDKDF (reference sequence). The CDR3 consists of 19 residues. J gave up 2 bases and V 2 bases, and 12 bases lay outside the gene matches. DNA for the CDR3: TGTGCCACCAGCAGATATGGGATAGCGGGAGGACGGGCCTACAATGAGCAGTTCTTC. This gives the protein CATSRYGIAGGRAYNEQFF.

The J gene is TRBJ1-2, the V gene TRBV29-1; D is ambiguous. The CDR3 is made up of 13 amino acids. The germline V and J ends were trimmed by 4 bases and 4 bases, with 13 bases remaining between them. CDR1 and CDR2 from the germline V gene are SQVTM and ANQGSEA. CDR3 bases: TGCAGCGTTGCCCCGGAGTCCCCCTATGGCTACACCTTC. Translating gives CSVAPESPYGYTF.

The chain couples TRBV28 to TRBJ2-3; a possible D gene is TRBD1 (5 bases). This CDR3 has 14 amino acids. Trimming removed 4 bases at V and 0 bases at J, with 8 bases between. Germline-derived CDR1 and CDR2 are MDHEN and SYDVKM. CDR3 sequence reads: CASSSPGSTDTQYF. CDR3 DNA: TGTGCCAGCAGTTCACCAGGGAGCACAGATACGCAGTATTTT.

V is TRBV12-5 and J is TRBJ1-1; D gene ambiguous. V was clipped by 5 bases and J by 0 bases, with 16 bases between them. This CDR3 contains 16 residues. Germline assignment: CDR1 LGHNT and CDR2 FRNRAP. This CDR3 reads CASGPRGPIMNTEAFF. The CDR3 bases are TGTGCTAGTGGTCCACGTGGACCCATAATGAACACTGAAGCTTTCTTT.

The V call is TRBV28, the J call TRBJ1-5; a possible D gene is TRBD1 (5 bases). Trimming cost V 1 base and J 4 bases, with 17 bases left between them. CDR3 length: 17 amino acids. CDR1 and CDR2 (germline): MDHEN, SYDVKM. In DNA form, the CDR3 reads TGTGCCAGCAGTTTATCGTTAACCAGGGTGACAAATCAGCCCCAGCATTTT. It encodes CASSLSLTRVTNQPQHF.

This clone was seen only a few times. The CDR3 DNA reads TGTGCCAGCAGCTTAGCACGCGTGGATACGCAGTATTTT. It is translated as CASSLARVDTQYF. The chain recombines TRBV7-2 with TRBJ2-3; D remains unclear. The CDR3 totals 13 residues. Germline V lookup: CDR1 SGHTA, CDR2 FQGNSA. V was trimmed by 0 bases and J by 6 bases, leaving 7 bases between them.

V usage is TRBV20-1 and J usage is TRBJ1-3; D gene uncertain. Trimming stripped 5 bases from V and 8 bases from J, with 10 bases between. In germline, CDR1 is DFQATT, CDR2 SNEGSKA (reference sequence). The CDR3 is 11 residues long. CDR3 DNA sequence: TGCAGTGCTTTACTCAGAGACACCATATATTTT. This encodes CSALLRDTIYF.